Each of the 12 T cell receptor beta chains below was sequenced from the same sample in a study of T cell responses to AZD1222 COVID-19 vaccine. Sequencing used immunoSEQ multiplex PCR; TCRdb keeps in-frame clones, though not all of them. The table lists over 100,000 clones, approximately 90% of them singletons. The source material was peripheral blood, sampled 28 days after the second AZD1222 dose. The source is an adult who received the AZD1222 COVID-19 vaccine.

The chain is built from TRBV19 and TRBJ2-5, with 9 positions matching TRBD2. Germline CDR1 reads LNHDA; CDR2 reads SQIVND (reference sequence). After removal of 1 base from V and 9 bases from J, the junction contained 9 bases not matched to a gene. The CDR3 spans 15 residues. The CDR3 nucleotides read TGTGCCAGTAGTATAGCTAGCGGGGCCCCACCGGCCCAGTACTTC. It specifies CASSIASGAPPAQYF.

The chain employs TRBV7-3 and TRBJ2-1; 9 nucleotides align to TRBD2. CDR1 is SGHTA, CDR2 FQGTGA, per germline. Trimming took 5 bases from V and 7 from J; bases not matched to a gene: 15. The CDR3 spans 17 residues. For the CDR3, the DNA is TGTGCCAGCAGCCCCACCTCTAGTGCGGGAGGGTGGAATGAGCAGTTCTTC. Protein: CASSPTSSAGGWNEQFF.

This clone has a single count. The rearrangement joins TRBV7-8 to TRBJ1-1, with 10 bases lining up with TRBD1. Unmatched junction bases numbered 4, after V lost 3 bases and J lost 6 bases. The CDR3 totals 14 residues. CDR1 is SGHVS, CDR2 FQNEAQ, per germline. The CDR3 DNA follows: TGTGCCAGCAGCTTGGACAGGGGGAGGGCTGAAGCTTTCTTT. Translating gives CASSLDRGRAEAFF.

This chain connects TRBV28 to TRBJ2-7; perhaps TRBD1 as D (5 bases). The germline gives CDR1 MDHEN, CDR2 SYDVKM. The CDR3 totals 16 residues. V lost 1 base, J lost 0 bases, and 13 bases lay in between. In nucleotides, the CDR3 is TGTGCCAGCAGTTTATCCCCGGACACGAGCTCCTACGAGCAGTACTTC. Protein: CASSLSPDTSSYEQYF.

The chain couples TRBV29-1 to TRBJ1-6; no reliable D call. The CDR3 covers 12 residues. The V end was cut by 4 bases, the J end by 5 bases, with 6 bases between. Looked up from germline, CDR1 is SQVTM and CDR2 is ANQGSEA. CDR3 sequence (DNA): TGCAGCGTTGGTGGGGATAATTCACCCCTCCACTTT. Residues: CSVGGDNSPLHF.

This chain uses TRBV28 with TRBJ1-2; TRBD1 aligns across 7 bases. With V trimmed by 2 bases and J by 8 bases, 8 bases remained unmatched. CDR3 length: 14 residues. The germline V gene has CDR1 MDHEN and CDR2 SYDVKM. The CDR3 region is CASSLPDRALGYTF. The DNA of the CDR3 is TGTGCCAGCAGTTTACCCGACAGGGCGCTCGGCTACACCTTC.

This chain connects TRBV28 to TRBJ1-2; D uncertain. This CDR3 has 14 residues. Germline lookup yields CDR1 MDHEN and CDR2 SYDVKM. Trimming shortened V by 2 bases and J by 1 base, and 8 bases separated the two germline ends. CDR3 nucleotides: TGTGCCAGCAGTTTAAACAAGGGTAACTATGGCTACACCTTC. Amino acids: CASSLNKGNYGYTF.

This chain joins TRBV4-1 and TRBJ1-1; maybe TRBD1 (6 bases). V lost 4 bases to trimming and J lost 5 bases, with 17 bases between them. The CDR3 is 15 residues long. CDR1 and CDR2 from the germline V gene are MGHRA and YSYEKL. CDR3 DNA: TGCGCCAGCAGCCCCGCTTGGAGGGGGGATACTGAAGCTTTCTTT. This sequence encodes CASSPAWRGDTEAFF.

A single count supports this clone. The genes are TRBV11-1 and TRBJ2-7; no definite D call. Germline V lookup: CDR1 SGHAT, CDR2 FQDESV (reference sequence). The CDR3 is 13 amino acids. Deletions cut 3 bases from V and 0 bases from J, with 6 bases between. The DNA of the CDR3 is TGTGCCAGCAGCTTTTTCGGCTCCTACGAGCAGTACTTC. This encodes CASSFFGSYEQYF.

This chain's CDR3 is CASSQLDMGLAGGNEQFF. As DNA, the CDR3 is TGCGCCAGCAGCCAACTTGATATGGGGCTAGCGGGAGGCAATGAGCAGTTCTTC. The rearrangement links TRBV4-1 to TRBJ2-1; 11 bases agree with TRBD2. Germline V gene lookup returns CDR1 MGHRA and CDR2 YSYEKL. This CDR3 has 18 residues. After removal of 2 bases from V and 6 bases from J, the junction contained 12 bases not matched to a gene.

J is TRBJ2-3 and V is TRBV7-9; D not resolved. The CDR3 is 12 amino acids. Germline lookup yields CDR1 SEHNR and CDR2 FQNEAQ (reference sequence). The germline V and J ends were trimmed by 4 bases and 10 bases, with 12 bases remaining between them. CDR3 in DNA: TGTGCCAGCAGCTCGACACCGGTTGCGCAGTATTTT. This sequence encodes CASSSTPVAQYF.

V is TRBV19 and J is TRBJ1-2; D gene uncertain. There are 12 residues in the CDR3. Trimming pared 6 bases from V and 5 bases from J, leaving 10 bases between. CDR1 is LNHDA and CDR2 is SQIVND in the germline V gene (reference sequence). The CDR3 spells CASRDREYGYTF. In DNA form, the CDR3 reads TGTGCCAGTAGAGACCGAGAGTATGGCTACACCTTC.